The rows below give T cell receptor beta chains drawn from one sample of a study of OX40 agonist ivuxolimab in advanced cancers. Sequencing used immunoSEQ multiplex PCR; TCRdb keeps in-frame clones, though not all of them. The sample yields some 10,000 clones, 70% to 80% seen once. Source: CD4+ or CD8+ T cells sorted from blood, taken in a trial of the OX40 agonist ivuxolimab. The receptors come from an adult with an advanced solid tumor such as melanoma, head and neck, liver or kidney cancer. The CDR3 runs from the conserved cysteine through the conserved F or W. The D gene is left open where the match is weak. Only part of the rows carry a size: once, few, many, or a class if the clone is expanded.

>TRBJ2-5|TRBV11-1|NA|NA
TGTGCCAGCAGCCGAGCTGCAGTAGGGGAGACCCAGTACTTC
CASSRAAVGETQYF
>TRBJ1-1|TRBV9|NA|TRBD1
TGTGCCAGCAGCGCAAACCGGGACAGGGGAGACACTGAAGCTTTCTTT
CASSANRDRGDTEAFF
>TRBJ1-6|TRBV4-2|medium-sized|TRBD1
TGTGCCAGCAGCCAGGGACAGGAATATTCACCCCTCCACTTT
CASSQGQEYSPLHF
>TRBJ1-5|TRBV5-8|NA|NA
TGTGCCAGCAGCTTGGATAGGAACAATCAGCCCCAGCATTTT
CASSLDRNNQPQHF
>TRBJ2-1|TRBV19|NA|TRBD2
TGTGCCAGTACTCGTTGGGTGGGACTAGCGGGGGACAGCTCCTACAATGAGCAGTTCTTC
CASTRWVGLAGDSSYNEQFF
>TRBJ2-1|TRBV7-9|few|NA
TGTGCCAGCAGCTCGGACATATACAATGAGCAGTTCTTC
CASSSDIYNEQFF
>TRBJ2-2|TRBV9|few|TRBD1
TGTGCCAGCAGCGCAAGACAGGGGAACACCGGGGAGCTGTTTTTT
CASSARQGNTGELFF
>TRBJ1-1|TRBV13|NA|TRBD1
TGTGCCAGCAGGGAGGAGGGGGCGGGTTTCCGGCAAGCTTTCTTT
CASREEGAGFRQAFF
>TRBJ2-6|TRBV27|NA|NA
TGTGCCAGCAGTCCTGAAATCTCTGGGGCCAACGTCCTGACTTTC
CASSPEISGANVLTF
>TRBJ2-2|TRBV9|NA|NA
TGTGCCAGCAGCGCAGATCGGGGGCTAAATCGCGGGGAGCTGTTTTTT
CASSADRGLNRGELFF
>TRBJ1-5|TRBV21-1|NA|NA
TGTGCCAGCAGCACGACAGGTTACAATCAGCCCCAGCATTTT
CASSTTGYNQPQHF
>TRBJ2-7|TRBV27|NA|NA
TGTGCCAGCAGTTTATCAGCCGGGGCCTTCTACGAGCAGTACTTC
CASSLSAGAFYEQYF
>TRBJ2-5|TRBV6-5|NA|NA
TGTGCCAGCAGTTTCCCCCCGGGCCCGCCCAGGGAGACCCAGTACTTC
CASSFPPGPPRETQYF
>TRBJ2-7|TRBV6-5|few|TRBD1
TGTGCCAGCAGTCCACAGGGGCTGAAGCTCTACGAGCAGTACTTC
CASSPQGLKLYEQYF
>TRBJ2-3|TRBV19|NA|TRBD2
TGTGCCAGTAGTAAGATCGGAGCGGGAGGCACAGATACGCAGTATTTT
CASSKIGAGGTDTQYF
>TRBJ2-2|TRBV5-5|NA|TRBD2
TGTGCCAGCAGCATAAGCCCGGGACTAGCGGGACCGAACACCGGGGAGCTGTTTTTT
CASSISPGLAGPNTGELFF
>TRBJ1-4|TRBV21-1|NA|NA
TGTGCCAGCAGCCCCCCCGCGAGCAATTCAACTAATGAAAAACTGTTTTTT
CASSPPASNSTNEKLFF
>TRBJ1-1|TRBV28|NA|NA
TGTGCCAGCACCGCTGGGCCTGAAGCTTTCTTT
CASTAGPEAFF
>TRBJ2-7|TRBV7-6|NA|TRBD1
TGTGCCAGCAGCCCCCGGGGACAGGGTTTAAACTACGAGCAGTACTTC
CASSPRGQGLNYEQYF
>TRBJ1-2|TRBV6-1|few|NA
TGTGCCAGCATGGAGGGGGGCCGAGGCTACACCTTC
CASMEGGRGYTF
>TRBJ2-1|TRBV4-3|NA|TRBD2
TGCGCCAGCAGCCAACGGGAGGGACTAGCGGGGGTAAATGAGCAGTTCTTC
CASSQREGLAGVNEQFF
>TRBJ1-5|TRBV5-6|NA|NA
TGTGCCAGCAGCCCGGGGTGGGATAATCAGCCCCAGCATTTT
CASSPGWDNQPQHF
>TRBJ1-1|TRBV5-1|few|NA
TGCGCCAGCAGATGGGACGCTTACACTGAAGCTTTCTTT
CASRWDAYTEAFF
>TRBJ1-2|TRBV6-5|NA|NA
TGTGCCAGCAGTTACTCCGATGGGCCTGGAGGCTACACCTTC
CASSYSDGPGGYTF
>TRBJ2-1|TRBV7-9|few|NA
TGTGCCAGCAGCTCACGGGAAGACAATGAGCAGTTCTTC
CASSSREDNEQFF
>TRBJ2-2|TRBV29-1|NA|NA
TGCAGCGTTGACCGCACAGGCAACACCGGGGAGCTGTTTTTT
CSVDRTGNTGELFF
>TRBJ1-1|TRBV7-2|NA|NA
TGTGCCAGCAGCTTAGAGGCGGGGTGGGAAGCTTTCTTT
CASSLEAGWEAFF
>TRBJ2-3|TRBV11-3|few|NA
TGTGCCAGCAGTCTGGCGGGAACCCCCACAGATACGCAGTATTTT
CASSLAGTPTDTQYF
>TRBJ1-2|TRBV14|NA|NA
TGTGCCAGCAGCCAAGACTACCTAGGGGAGAACGGCTATGGCTACACCTTC
CASSQDYLGENGYGYTF
>TRBJ2-3|TRBV30|NA|TRBD2
TGTGCCTGGAGTGGACCGGGGGGTCTTTCCACAGATACGCAGTATTTT
CAWSGPGGLSTDTQYF
>TRBJ2-2|TRBV7-3|NA|TRBD1
TGTGCCAGCAGCTTAGACGGTGGACAGGGCTCCACCGGGGAGCTGTTTTTT
CASSLDGGQGSTGELFF
>TRBJ1-6|TRBV6-1|NA|TRBD1
TGTGCCAGCAGTTCTGGGACAGAGTTGAATTCACCCCTCCACTTT
CASSSGTELNSPLHF
>TRBJ2-7|TRBV28|NA|TRBD2
TGTGCCAGCAATCTTTTTAGACTAGCGGGAGAAGGTGGCGAGCAGTACTTC
CASNLFRLAGEGGEQYF
>TRBJ2-7|TRBV30|NA|NA
TGTGCCTGGAGTGCCTCCTACGAGCAGTACTTC
CAWSASYEQYF
>TRBJ1-6|TRBV19|NA|TRBD1
TGTGCCAGTAGTCTAACAGGGGGCGGTAATTCACCCCTCCACTTT
CASSLTGGGNSPLHF
>TRBJ2-4|TRBV28|NA|NA
TGTGCCAGCAGCCAGGCGACAGCTCGCGAGAACATTCAGTACTTC
CASSQATARENIQYF
>TRBJ1-4|TRBV2|NA|NA
TGTGCCAGCAGTGTGGGGGGGAAACTGTTTTTT
CASSVGGKLFF
>TRBJ2-7|TRBV7-6|NA|TRBD2
TGTGCCAGCAGCCCCTACCGGGGAGGGAGGTACGAGCAGTACTTC
CASSPYRGGRYEQYF
>TRBJ1-1|TRBV7-8|medium-sized|NA
TGTGCCAGCAGCTTAAAGTCTAAATCTATAGCTTTCTTT
CASSLKSKSIAFF
>TRBJ1-2|TRBV2|NA|NA
TGTGCCAGCAGAGATGACAGCCCCTATGGCTACACCTTC
CASRDDSPYGYTF
>TRBJ2-7|TRBV7-9|NA|TRBD1
TGTGCCAGCAGCTTCGGGACAGGGGTTTCCTACGAGCAGTACTTC
CASSFGTGVSYEQYF
>TRBJ2-7|TRBV5-4|NA|NA
TGTGCCAGCAGCCCCATTGAGCCTCGCAGCGAGCAGTACTTC
CASSPIEPRSEQYF
>TRBJ2-2|TRBV27|NA|NA
TGTGCCAGCAGTTTATCAAGGCCTTCGAACACCGGGGAGCTGTTTTTT
CASSLSRPSNTGELFF
>TRBJ1-5|TRBV5-4|medium-sized|NA
TGTGCCAGCAGCTTGGCCTCGCAGGGACCGTATCAGCCCCAGCATTTT
CASSLASQGPYQPQHF
>TRBJ2-7|TRBV4-3|NA|NA
TGCGCCAGCAGCCAAGGTATGGGAGGAACTGACGAGCAGTACTTC
CASSQGMGGTDEQYF
>TRBJ1-2|TRBV18|NA|NA
TGTGCCAGCTCACTGAGGAAAGGGGATGGCTACACCTTC
CASSLRKGDGYTF
>TRBJ1-3|TRBV4-3|NA|NA
TGCGCCAGCAGCCAAGAAAGTCCCCTTCTGGGAAACACCATATATTTT
CASSQESPLLGNTIYF
>TRBJ2-1|TRBV6-5|NA|NA
TGTGCCAGCAGTACGGACGAACCGACACGAGGATGGCAGTTCTTC
CASSTDEPTRGWQFF
>TRBJ2-5|TRBV18|once|NA
TGTGCCAGCTCCCCGGGCCCTGAAATGGAGACCCAGTACTTC
CASSPGPEMETQYF
>TRBJ1-1|TRBV6-6|once|TRBD1
TGTGCCAGCGAGGGCAGGGGGAGTACTGAAGCTTTCTTT
CASEGRGSTEAFF
>TRBJ2-1|TRBV18|large|NA
TGTGCCAGCTCACTAGGACAGTACAATGAGCAGTTCTTC
CASSLGQYNEQFF
>TRBJ2-7|TRBV9|once|TRBD1
TGTGCCAGCAGCGGGGGTTCCGGGACAGGCAAACAGTACTTC
CASSGGSGTGKQYF
>TRBJ2-7|TRBV5-6|NA|NA
TGTGCCAGCAGCCCCTACGAGCAGTACTTC
CASSPYEQYF
>TRBJ2-1|TRBV9|NA|TRBD2
TGTGCCAGCAGCGTCCGAAGCGGGGAGCCCTACAATGAGCAGTTCTTC
CASSVRSGEPYNEQFF
>TRBJ2-1|TRBV2|NA|NA
TGTGCCACACCCTTGGGGCCAACCGCGGGAAATGAGCAGTTCTTC
CATPLGPTAGNEQFF
>TRBJ2-7|TRBV5-1|NA|TRBD2
TGCGCCAGCAGCTTCCGGGGAGCGGGAGGTCTCAACGAGCAGTACTTC
CASSFRGAGGLNEQYF
>TRBJ2-2|TRBV7-6|once|NA
TGTGCCAGCAGACCGGGGGTGGCCGGGGAGCTGTTTTTT
CASRPGVAGELFF